These 6 T cell receptor beta chains were all obtained from the same sample, sequenced in a study of vaccination effects on CD4 cells after COVID-19. The antigens of these receptors remain unknown. Produced via immunoSEQ multiplex PCR; TCRdb's table is partial and in-frame only. In the table there are about 72,000 clones, approximately 71% of which are singletons. On approximately day 9 of culture, CD4+ T cells were separated out. Sequenced material: CD4+ T cells from PBMCs cultured without peptide, taken before COVID-19 vaccination. The receptor source for this set is a human donor who received a COVID-19 vaccine.

This sequence joins TRBV24-1 and TRBJ1-2, with D possibly matching TRBD1 (6 bases). Germline V CDR1 and CDR2: KGHDR, SFDVKD. The CDR3 spans 17 residues. Trimming removed 5 bases at V and 3 bases at J, with 21 bases between. CDR3 nucleotides: TGTGCCACCAGTGGCCCGATGACAGGCCCTGGAGACTATGGCTACACCTTC. Protein product: CATSGPMTGPGDYGYTF.

The rearrangement links TRBV7-3 to TRBJ2-3; 8 nucleotides agree with TRBD1. V was pared by 1 base and J by 0 bases, with 3 bases of the junction left unmatched. Germline V gene data show CDR1 as SGHTA and CDR2 as FQGTGA. This CDR3 comprises 16 residues. The chain's CDR3 is CASSLRQGASTDTQYF. The DNA for the CDR3 is TGTGCCAGCAGCTTAAGGCAGGGGGCTAGCACAGATACGCAGTATTTT.

The chain has TRBV10-3 and TRBJ1-5, with TRBD1 identical over 9 bases. Losses at the gene ends were 8 bases for V and 2 bases for J; bases not matched to a gene: 7. This CDR3 is built from 15 residues. Germline V gene lookup returns CDR1 ENHRY and CDR2 SYGVKD. CDR3 sequence: CAIGRDREGNQPQHF. As DNA, the CDR3 is TGTGCCATCGGTAGGGACAGGGAGGGCAATCAGCCCCAGCATTTT.

This chain joins TRBV20-1 and TRBJ1-1; D is ambiguous. In germline, CDR1 is DFQATT, CDR2 SNEGSKA (reference sequence). V was trimmed by 3 bases and J by 8 bases, leaving 10 bases between them. The CDR3 is made up of 11 amino acids. CDR3 DNA sequence: TGCAGTGCTAGTCCCACCAGAGAAGCTTTCTTT. It encodes CSASPTREAFF.

The J gene is TRBJ1-1, the V gene TRBV5-6; D remains ambiguous. V dropped 2 bases and J dropped 1 base, with 18 bases sitting between them. CDR1 SGHDT and CDR2 YYEEEE come from the germline V gene. There are 17 residues in the CDR3. The DNA for the CDR3 is TGTGCCAGCAGCTTTAATGTCGGAGAGTTGGAGAACACTGAAGCTTTCTTT. It is translated as CASSFNVGELENTEAFF. Together with reference TRBV5-6 and TRBJ1-1, the CDR3 gives the full variable domain: DAGVTQSPTHLIKTRGQQVTLRCSPKSGHDTVSWYQQALGQGPQFIFQYYEEEERQRGNFPDRFSGHQFPNYSSELNVNALLLGDSALYLCASSFNVGELENTEAFFGQGTRLTVV.

J is TRBJ1-6 and V is TRBV19; no definite D call. The CDR3 runs to 18 residues. V lost 9 bases and J 0 bases, leaving 21 bases between the germline ends. From germline, CDR1 is LNHDA and CDR2 SQIVND (reference sequence). The CDR3 protein is CARTQDGTKSSYNSPLHF. CDR3 nucleotides: TGTGCCAGAACCCAGGACGGCACAAAAAGCTCCTATAATTCACCCCTCCACTTT.